These T cell receptor beta chains were read from a single sample in a study of CD8 T cells in ankylosing spondylitis. MiXCR, run by TCRdb on the 5' RACE reads, gives a single entry per CDR3 protein. The sample lists around 130,000 distinct CDR3 sequences, 17% seen once, with approximately 33% in the top ten. Sequenced input: blood, either unsorted or a sorted T cell fraction (not recorded which). These receptors were taken from a male donor with ankylosing spondylitis. Each CDR3 is given with its conserved first and last residue. D genes are given only for firm matches. Not all rows give a size; the values are once, few, many and, for expanded clones, a class.

-,TRBJ1-3,TRBV4-2,-,CASSQVGDHSGNTIYF,TGTGCCAGCAGCCAAGTGGGGGACCACTCTGGAAACACCATATATTTT
-,TRBJ1-1,TRBV12-3/TRBV12-4,few,CASSSPGDTEAFF,TGTGCCAGCAGTAGTCCAGGGGACACTGAAGCTTTCTTT
TRBD1,TRBJ2-1,TRBV25-1,few,CASSEFGTGGNEQFF,TGTGCCAGCAGTGAATTTGGGACAGGGGGCAATGAGCAGTTCTTC
TRBD2,TRBJ2-1,TRBV12-5,-,CASGFDFSGRSYNEQFF,TGTGCTAGTGGTTTCGACTTTAGCGGGAGGAGTTACAATGAGCAGTTCTTC
TRBD1,TRBJ1-4,TRBV3-1,many,CASSLVDRASEKLFF,TGTGCCAGCAGCCTTGTCGACAGGGCGAGTGAAAAACTGTTTTTT
-,TRBJ2-1,TRBV5-1,few,CASSLFQGNEQFF,TGCGCCAGCAGCTTGTTCCAGGGGAATGAGCAGTTCTTC
-,TRBJ1-1,TRBV9,-,CASSVALVSTEAFF,TGTGCCAGCAGCGTAGCTCTCGTCAGCACTGAAGCTTTCTTT
TRBD1,TRBJ1-1,TRBV27,-,CASSPLRPDRVDAEAFF,TGTGCCAGCAGCCCTCTCCGCCCCGACAGGGTTGACGCTGAAGCTTTCTTT
TRBD1,TRBJ1-1,TRBV29-1,-,CSVIPETGGRDGAFF,TGCAGCGTTATACCCGAGACAGGGGGCCGTGATGGAGCTTTCTTT
-,TRBJ2-3,TRBV13,-,CASSSCKITDTQYF,TGTGCCAGCAGCTCCTGCAAAATCACAGATACGCAGTATTTT
-,TRBJ1-5,TRBV2,few,CASSGTVGYSNQPQHF,TGTGCCAGCAGTGGGACAGTTGGTTATAGCAATCAGCCCCAGCATTTT
-,TRBJ2-2,TRBV5-1,few,CASSAPGQNTGELFF,TGCGCCAGCAGCGCGCCGGGACAAAACACCGGGGAGCTGTTTTTT
-,TRBJ2-1,TRBV29-1,many,CSVFGGRGTNEQFF,TGCAGCGTTTTTGGGGGGCGGGGGACCAATGAGCAGTTCTTC
TRBD2,TRBJ2-3,TRBV24-1,once,CATSEHPRTSGIEWWSTDTQYF,TGTGCCACCAGTGAACATCCCCGGACTAGCGGGATTGAGTGGTGGAGCACAGATACGCAGTATTTT
-,TRBJ2-1,TRBV25-1,few,CASSTGYNEQFF,TGTGCCAGCAGTACAGGCTACAATGAGCAGTTCTTC
-,TRBJ2-1,TRBV9,-,CASTPQGHEQFF,TGTGCCAGCACCCCGCAGGGGCATGAGCAGTTCTTC
TRBD2,TRBJ2-2,TRBV27,few,CASSYGLAGQNTGELFF,TGTGCCAGCAGTTACGGACTAGCGGGACAGAACACCGGGGAGCTGTTTTTT
-,TRBJ2-7,TRBV4-3,few,CASSQEEGSLGQYEQYF,TGCGCCAGCAGCCAAGAAGAGGGATCGTTGGGGCAGTACGAGCAGTACTTC
-,TRBJ2-7,TRBV9,few,CASSPPRSSYEQYF,TGTGCCAGCAGCCCCCCTCGGAGCTCCTACGAGCAGTACTTC
-,TRBJ2-2,TRBV24-1,-,CATSDLTQDATGELFF,TGTGCCACCAGTGATTTGACTCAGGATGCCACCGGGGAGCTGTTTTTT
-,TRBJ2-5,TRBV7-9,-,CASSLVQQRETQYF,TGTGCCAGCAGCTTAGTCCAGCAGCGAGAGACCCAGTACTTC
-,TRBJ2-7,TRBV4-1,few,CASSQGRHYEQYF,TGCGCCAGCAGCCAGGGGAGGCATTACGAGCAGTACTTC
-,TRBJ2-5,TRBV13,many,CASSPGEAQETQYF,TGTGCCAGCAGCCCCGGGGAGGCCCAAGAGACCCAGTACTTC
-,TRBJ2-1,TRBV6-1,few,CASTYNEQFF,TGTGCCAGTACCTACAATGAGCAGTTCTTC
TRBD1,TRBJ1-2,TRBV4-3,-,CASSQGITGANYGYTF,TGCGCCAGCAGCCAAGGTATTACAGGGGCTAACTATGGCTACACCTTC
TRBD2,TRBJ2-2,TRBV10-2,-,CASSVLAGVAPITGELFF,TGCGCCAGCAGTGTACTAGCGGGAGTTGCCCCCATTACCGGGGAGCTGTTTTTT
-,TRBJ2-7,TRBV27,-,CASSPVLDHIPPYEQYF,TGTGCCAGCAGCCCGGTACTAGATCACATTCCCCCCTACGAGCAGTACTTC
TRBD1,TRBJ1-5,TRBV24-1,-,CATSERTGPNQPQHF,TGTGCCACCAGTGAACGGACAGGCCCGAATCAGCCCCAGCATTTT
-,TRBJ2-1,TRBV25-1,-,CASSESGQANEQFF,TGTGCCAGCAGTGAATCCGGCCAGGCCAATGAGCAGTTCTTC
TRBD1,TRBJ2-1,TRBV12-3/TRBV12-4,few,CASSYPDRGKDNEQFF,TGTGCCAGCAGCTATCCGGACAGGGGCAAGGACAATGAGCAGTTCTTC
-,TRBJ2-1,TRBV9,-,CASSVAGIGAYNEQFF,TGTGCCAGCAGCGTAGCAGGCATAGGAGCCTACAATGAGCAGTTCTTC
-,TRBJ2-5,TRBV7-9,few,CASSLGQVPQETQYF,TGTGCCAGCAGCTTAGGGCAGGTACCCCAAGAGACCCAGTACTTC
TRBD1,TRBJ2-1,TRBV9,many,CASSVVGQGLAAYNEQFF,TGTGCCAGCAGCGTAGTAGGACAGGGGCTCGCGGCCTACAATGAGCAGTTCTTC
-,TRBJ2-2,TRBV3-1,-,CASSQGYISARGSGELFF,TGTGCCAGCAGCCAAGGCTATATTTCAGCTCGGGGGAGCGGGGAGCTGTTTTTT
TRBD2,TRBJ2-7,TRBV12-3/TRBV12-4,few,CASSSAGPAYEQYF,TGTGCCAGCAGTTCAGCGGGACCTGCTTACGAGCAGTACTTC
TRBD2,TRBJ2-1,TRBV28,few,CASSFSGGSYNEQFF,TGTGCCAGCAGTTTTAGCGGGGGCTCCTACAATGAGCAGTTCTTC
TRBD2,TRBJ2-2,TRBV6-1,-,CASTILATGFGGELFF,TGTGCCAGCACCATACTAGCGACCGGTTTCGGCGGGGAGCTGTTTTTT
-,TRBJ2-7,TRBV5-1,-,CATGVTSYEQYF,TGCGCCACCGGGGTCACCTCCTACGAGCAGTACTTC
TRBD1,TRBJ1-5,TRBV5-1,-,CASSLTGQGSNQPQHF,TGCGCCAGCAGCTTGACCGGACAGGGTAGCAATCAGCCCCAGCATTTT
-,TRBJ1-1,TRBV15,-,CATSRRPWAAGGNTEAFF,TGTGCCACCAGCAGACGCCCCTGGGCAGCGGGGGGAAACACTGAAGCTTTCTTT
-,TRBJ2-7,TRBV12-3/TRBV12-4,-,CASSFGRPRAYEQYF,TGTGCCAGCAGTTTCGGCCGGCCTAGAGCCTACGAGCAGTACTTC
TRBD1,TRBJ1-4,TRBV7-2,-,CASSLNPGQGREKLFF,TGTGCCAGCAGCTTAAATCCCGGACAGGGGAGGGAAAAACTGTTTTTT
-,TRBJ2-5,TRBV9,-,CASSENGGTQYF,TGTGCCAGCAGCGAAAATGGGGGGACCCAGTACTTC
-,TRBJ1-1,TRBV20-1,few,CSAPGGPGAFF,TGCAGTGCCCCTGGGGGGCCCGGGGCTTTCTTT
-,TRBJ1-2,TRBV27,few,CASSRTVRYGYTF,TGTGCCAGCAGTCGGACAGTCCGCTATGGCTACACCTTC
-,TRBJ2-2,TRBV7-9,many,CASSFPQGDTGELFF,TGTGCCAGCAGCTTCCCCCAGGGTGACACCGGGGAGCTGTTTTTT
TRBD2,TRBJ2-2,TRBV12-3/TRBV12-4,-,CASRTSGRAGYTGELFF,TGTGCCAGCAGGACTAGCGGGAGGGCCGGATACACCGGGGAGCTGTTTTTT
TRBD2,TRBJ2-3,TRBV29-1,-,CSAIAGGSTQYF,TGCAGCGCTATAGCGGGAGGGAGTACGCAGTATTTT
-,TRBJ2-1,TRBV12-3/TRBV12-4,few,CASSSSFGRTTYNEQFF,TGTGCCAGCAGTTCCTCCTTTGGGAGGACCACCTACAATGAGCAGTTCTTC
-,TRBJ1-5,TRBV28,few,CASTDFGAGQPQHF,TGTGCCAGCACTGACTTTGGGGCGGGTCAGCCCCAGCATTTT
TRBD1,TRBJ2-1,TRBV27,-,CASTPGQGVDNEQFF,TGTGCCAGCACCCCGGGACAGGGGGTGGACAATGAGCAGTTCTTC
-,TRBJ1-5,TRBV29-1,many,CSVDAGINQPQHF,TGCAGCGTTGATGCAGGGATCAATCAGCCCCAGCATTTT
-,TRBJ2-1,TRBV30,-,CAWSVSGASEQFF,TGTGCCTGGAGTGTCTCGGGAGCCTCTGAGCAGTTCTTC